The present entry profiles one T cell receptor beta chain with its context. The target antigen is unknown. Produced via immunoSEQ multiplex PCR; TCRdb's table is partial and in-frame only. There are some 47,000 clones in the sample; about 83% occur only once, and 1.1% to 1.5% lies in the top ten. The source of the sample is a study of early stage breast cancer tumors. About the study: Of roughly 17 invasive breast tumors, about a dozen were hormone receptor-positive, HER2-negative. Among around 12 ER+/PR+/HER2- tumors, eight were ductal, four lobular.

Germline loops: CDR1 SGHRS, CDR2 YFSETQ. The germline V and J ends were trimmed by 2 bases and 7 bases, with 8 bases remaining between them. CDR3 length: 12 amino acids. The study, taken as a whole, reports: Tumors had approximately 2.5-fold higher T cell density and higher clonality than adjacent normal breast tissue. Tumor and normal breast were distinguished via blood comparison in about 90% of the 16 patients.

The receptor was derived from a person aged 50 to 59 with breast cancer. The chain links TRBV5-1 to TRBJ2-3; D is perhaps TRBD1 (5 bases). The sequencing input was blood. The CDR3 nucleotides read TGCGCCAGCAGCTTTCAGGGAAATACGCAGTATTTT. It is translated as CASSFQGNTQYF.